Below, one T cell receptor beta chain is given with its context. The antigen is undetermined. These data come from a study of T cell responses to AZD1222 COVID-19 vaccine. This table comes from immunoSEQ multiplex PCR, and its TCRdb copy is limited to in-frame clones, with some not included. The table includes roughly 58,000 clones, approximately 89% detected once. The CDR3 has 14 residues. J was trimmed by 8 bases and V by 5 bases; bases with no gene match: 10. Germline loops: CDR1 SGHTA, CDR2 FQGTGA. Study-level points and caveats: Researchers report vaccine-associated CD4 TCRs spanning spike, with dominance at 160-218 and 743-854. Donors skewed white British and female; clonal diversity was possibly underestimated. Without day 14 samples, only post-peak T cell repertoires were studied. Spike-specific TCRs gained breadth and depth after people received two AZD1222 doses.

The chain couples TRBV7-3 to TRBJ1-2; 8 bases line up with TRBD1. The sample in question was peripheral blood, obtained 28 days after the second AZD1222 dose. This sequence originates from an adult who received the AZD1222 COVID-19 vaccine. The CDR3 sequence: CASSLSAGGQGYTF. DNA for the CDR3: TGTGCCAGCAGCCTCTCGGCAGGGGGCCAGGGCTACACCTTC.